This T cell receptor beta chain was retrieved from a study of cytomegalovirus exposure and HLA in healthy donors. Whole-study results and caveats: Among TCR beta chains of equal frequency, HLA-associated ones were more clonally expanded in a later analysis. What a later analysis reportedly showed was that an Asian-associated ancestry cluster had fewer N-insertions than the roughly 670-donor mean. A previous analysis found most TCR beta V segments productive roughly 90% or roughly 30% of the time.

Primers included in the PCR were 60 Vbeta and 13 Jbeta primers. The protocol was immunoSEQ multiplex PCR, while the TCRdb copy is restricted to in-frame clones and leaves out a portion. This table holds about 120,000 clones. Germline V CDR1 and CDR2: SGHNT, YYREEE (reference sequence). The CDR3 contains 15 residues. The V and J ends lost 1 base and 5 bases respectively, with 15 bases between them. As concerns this clone: Its antigen is undetermined.

Sequences were obtained from PBMCs. The chain combines TRBV5-4 with TRBJ2-5; D is possibly TRBD1 (5 bases). This clonotype originated in a man aged 18 to 30 in good health and CMV-seronegative. CDR3 in DNA: TGTGCCAGCAGCTTGATAGGGGCCCTGACGGAGACCCAGTACTTC. Its translation: CASSLIGALTETQYF.